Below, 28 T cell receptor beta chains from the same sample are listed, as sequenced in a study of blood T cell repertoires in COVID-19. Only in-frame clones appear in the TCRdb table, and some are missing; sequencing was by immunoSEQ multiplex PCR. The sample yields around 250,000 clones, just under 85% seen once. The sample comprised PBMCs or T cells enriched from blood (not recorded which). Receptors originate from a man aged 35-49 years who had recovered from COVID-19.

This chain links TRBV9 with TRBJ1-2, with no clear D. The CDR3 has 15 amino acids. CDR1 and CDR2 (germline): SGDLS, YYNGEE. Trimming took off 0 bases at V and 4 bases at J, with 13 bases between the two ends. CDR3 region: CASSVVERYSYGYTF. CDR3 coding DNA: TGTGCCAGCAGCGTAGTTGAGCGCTACTCCTATGGCTACACCTTC.

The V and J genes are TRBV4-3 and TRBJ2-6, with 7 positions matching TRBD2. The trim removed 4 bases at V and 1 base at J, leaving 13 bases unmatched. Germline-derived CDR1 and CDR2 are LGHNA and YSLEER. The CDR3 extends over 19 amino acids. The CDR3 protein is CASSRGYGGVLSGANVLTF. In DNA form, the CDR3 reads TGCGCCAGCAGCCGCGGTTATGGGGGGGTCCTTTCTGGGGCCAACGTCCTGACTTTC.

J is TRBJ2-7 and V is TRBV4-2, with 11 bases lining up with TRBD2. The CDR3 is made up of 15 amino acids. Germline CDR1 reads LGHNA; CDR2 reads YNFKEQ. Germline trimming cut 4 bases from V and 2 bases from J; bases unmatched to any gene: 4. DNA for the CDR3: TGTGCCAGCAGCCCTAGCGGGGGGCCGCCCTACGAGCAGTACTTC. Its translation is CASSPSGGPPYEQYF.

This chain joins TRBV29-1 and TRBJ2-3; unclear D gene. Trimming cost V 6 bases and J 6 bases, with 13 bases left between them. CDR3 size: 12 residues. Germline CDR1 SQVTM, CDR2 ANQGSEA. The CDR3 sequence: CSVEFGLDTQYF. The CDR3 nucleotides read TGCAGCGTCGAGTTTGGTCTCGATACGCAGTATTTT.

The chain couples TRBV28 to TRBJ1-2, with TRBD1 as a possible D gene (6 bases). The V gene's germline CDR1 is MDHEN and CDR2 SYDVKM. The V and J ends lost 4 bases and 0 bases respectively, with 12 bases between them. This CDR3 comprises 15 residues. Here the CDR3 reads CASSSEGGANYGYTF. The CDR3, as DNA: TGTGCCAGCAGTTCCGAAGGGGGAGCTAACTATGGCTACACCTTC.

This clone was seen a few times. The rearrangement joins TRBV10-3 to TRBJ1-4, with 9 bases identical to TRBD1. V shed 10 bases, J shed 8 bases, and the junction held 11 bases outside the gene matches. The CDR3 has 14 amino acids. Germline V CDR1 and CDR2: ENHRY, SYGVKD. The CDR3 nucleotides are TGTGCCAGCAAAGAGACAGGGGGAGTGGAAAAACTGTTTTTT. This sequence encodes CASKETGGVEKLFF.

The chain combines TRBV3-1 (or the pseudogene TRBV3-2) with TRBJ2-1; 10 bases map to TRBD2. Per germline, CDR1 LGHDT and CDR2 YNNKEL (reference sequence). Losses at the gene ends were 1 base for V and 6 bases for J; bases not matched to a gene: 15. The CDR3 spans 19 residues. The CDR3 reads CASSQAQGRAGTSVNEQFF. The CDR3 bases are TGTGCCAGCAGCCAAGCACAGGGGAGGGCCGGGACTAGCGTCAATGAGCAGTTCTTC.

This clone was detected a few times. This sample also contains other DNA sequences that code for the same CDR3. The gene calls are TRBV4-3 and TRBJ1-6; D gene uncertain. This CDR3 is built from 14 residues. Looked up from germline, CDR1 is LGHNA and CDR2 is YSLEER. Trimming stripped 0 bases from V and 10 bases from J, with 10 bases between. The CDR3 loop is CASSQESGRSPLHF. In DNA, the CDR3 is TGCGCCAGCAGCCAAGAATCGGGGAGATCACCCCTCCACTTT.

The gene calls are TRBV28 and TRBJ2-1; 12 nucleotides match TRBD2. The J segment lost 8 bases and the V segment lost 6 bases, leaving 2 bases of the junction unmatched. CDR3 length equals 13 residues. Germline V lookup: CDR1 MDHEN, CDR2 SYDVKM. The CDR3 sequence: CASSPSGRDEQFF. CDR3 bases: TGTGCCAGCAGCCCTAGCGGGAGGGATGAGCAGTTCTTC.

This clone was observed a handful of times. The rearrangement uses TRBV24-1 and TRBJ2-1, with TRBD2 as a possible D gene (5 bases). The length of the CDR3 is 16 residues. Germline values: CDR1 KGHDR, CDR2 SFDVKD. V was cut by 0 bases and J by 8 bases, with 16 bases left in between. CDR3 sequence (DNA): TGTGCCACCAGTGATTTGGACTTCAGTCGGGGTTATGAGCAGTTCTTC. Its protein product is CATSDLDFSRGYEQFF.

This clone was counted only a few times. The CDR3, as DNA: TGTGCCAGCACCCCTCGCAGGGGCTATGGCTACACCTTC. It yields the protein CASTPRRGYGYTF. The chain recombines TRBV6-5 with TRBJ1-2; tentatively, D is TRBD1 (6 bases). The CDR3 has 13 residues. Trimming took off 7 bases at V and 4 bases at J, with 13 bases between the two ends. Germline CDR1 and CDR2: MNHEY and SVGAGI.

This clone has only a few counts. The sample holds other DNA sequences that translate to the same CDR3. The CDR3 nucleotides read TGTGCCAGCAGTGAAGTAGCAAATTCACCCCTCCACTTT. The encoded protein is CASSEVANSPLHF. The J gene is TRBJ1-6, the V gene TRBV6-1; D is unclear. CDR3 length: 13 residues. V was clipped by 1 base and J by 7 bases, with 5 bases between them. The germline gives CDR1 MNHNS, CDR2 SASEGT.

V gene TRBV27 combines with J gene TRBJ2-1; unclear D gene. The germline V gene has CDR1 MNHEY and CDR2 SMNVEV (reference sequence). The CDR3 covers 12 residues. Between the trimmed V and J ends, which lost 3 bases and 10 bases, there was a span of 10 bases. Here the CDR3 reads CASSLNPGEQFF. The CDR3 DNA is TGTGCCAGCAGTTTGAACCCAGGAGAGCAGTTCTTC.

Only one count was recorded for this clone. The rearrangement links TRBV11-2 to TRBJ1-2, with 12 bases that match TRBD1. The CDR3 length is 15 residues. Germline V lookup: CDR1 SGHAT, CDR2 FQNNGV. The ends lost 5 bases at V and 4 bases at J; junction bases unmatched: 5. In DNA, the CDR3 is TGTGCCAGCAGCATACCGGGACAGGGGGCCTATGGCTACACCTTC. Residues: CASSIPGQGAYGYTF.

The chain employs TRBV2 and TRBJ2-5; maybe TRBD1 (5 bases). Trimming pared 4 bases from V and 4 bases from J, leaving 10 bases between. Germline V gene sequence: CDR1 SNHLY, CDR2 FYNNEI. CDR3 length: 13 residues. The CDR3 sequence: CASSAADTETQYF. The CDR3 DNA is TGTGCCAGCAGTGCCGCGGACACAGAGACCCAGTACTTC.

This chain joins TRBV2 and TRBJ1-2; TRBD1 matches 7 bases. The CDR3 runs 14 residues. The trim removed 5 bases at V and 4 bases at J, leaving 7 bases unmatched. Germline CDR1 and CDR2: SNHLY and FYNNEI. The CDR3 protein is CASSTTGTLYGYTF. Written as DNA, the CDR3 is TGTGCCAGCAGTACGACAGGGACCCTCTATGGCTACACCTTC.

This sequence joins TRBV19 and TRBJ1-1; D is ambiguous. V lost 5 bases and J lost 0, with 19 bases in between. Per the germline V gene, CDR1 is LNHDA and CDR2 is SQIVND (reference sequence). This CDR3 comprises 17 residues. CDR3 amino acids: CASSLKTGGHMNTEAFF. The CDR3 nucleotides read TGTGCCAGTAGTCTAAAAACGGGAGGGCACATGAACACTGAAGCTTTCTTT.

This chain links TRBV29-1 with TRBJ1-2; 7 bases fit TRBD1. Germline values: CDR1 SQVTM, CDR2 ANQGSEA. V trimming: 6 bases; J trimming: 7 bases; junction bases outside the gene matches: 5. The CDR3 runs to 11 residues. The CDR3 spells CSVVRQGGYTF. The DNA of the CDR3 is TGCAGCGTGGTGAGACAGGGTGGCTACACCTTC. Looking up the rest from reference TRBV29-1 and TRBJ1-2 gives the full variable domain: SAVISQKPSRDICQRGTSLTIQCQVDSQVTMMFWYRQQPGQSLTLIATANQGSEATYESGFVIDKFPISRPNLTFSTLTVSNMSPEDSSIYLCSVVRQGGYTFGSGTRLTVV.

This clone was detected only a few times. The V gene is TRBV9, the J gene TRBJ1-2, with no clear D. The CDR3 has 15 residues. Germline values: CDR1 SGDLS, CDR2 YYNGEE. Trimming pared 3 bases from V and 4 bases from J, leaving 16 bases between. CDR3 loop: CASSDGLGISYGYTF. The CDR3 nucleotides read TGTGCCAGCAGCGATGGACTGGGTATATCCTATGGCTACACCTTC.

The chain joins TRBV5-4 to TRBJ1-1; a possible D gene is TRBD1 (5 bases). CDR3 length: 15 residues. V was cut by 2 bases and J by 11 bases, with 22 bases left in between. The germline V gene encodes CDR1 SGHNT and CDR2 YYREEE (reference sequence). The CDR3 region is CASSFGGSRTGGAFF. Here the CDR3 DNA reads TGTGCCAGCAGCTTTGGAGGGAGCCGTACCGGGGGGGCTTTCTTT.

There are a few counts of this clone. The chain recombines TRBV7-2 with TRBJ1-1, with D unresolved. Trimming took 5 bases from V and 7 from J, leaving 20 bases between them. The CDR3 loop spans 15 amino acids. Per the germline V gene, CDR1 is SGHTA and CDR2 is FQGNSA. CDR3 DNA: TGTGCCAGCAGCCCTCGACTGGCCGACTTGGTTGAAGCTTTCTTT. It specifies CASSPRLADLVEAFF.

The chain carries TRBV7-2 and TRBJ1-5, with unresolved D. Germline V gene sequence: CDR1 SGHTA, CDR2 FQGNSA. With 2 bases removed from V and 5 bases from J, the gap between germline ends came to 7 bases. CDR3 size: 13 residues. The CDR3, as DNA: TGTGCCAGCAGCTTAAACGGGGATCAGCCCCAGCATTTT. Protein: CASSLNGDQPQHF.

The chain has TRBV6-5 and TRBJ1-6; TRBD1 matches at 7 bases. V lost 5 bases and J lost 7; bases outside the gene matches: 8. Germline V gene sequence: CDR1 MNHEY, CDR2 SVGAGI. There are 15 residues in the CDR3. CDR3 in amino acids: CASSLTGSRNSPLHF. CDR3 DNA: TGTGCCAGCAGTCTGACAGGGTCTCGCAATTCACCCCTCCACTTT.

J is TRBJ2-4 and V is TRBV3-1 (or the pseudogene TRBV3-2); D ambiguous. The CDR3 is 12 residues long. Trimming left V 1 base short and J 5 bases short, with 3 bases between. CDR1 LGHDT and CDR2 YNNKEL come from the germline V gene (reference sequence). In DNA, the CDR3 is TGTGCCAGCAGCCAAGCAGAAAACATTCAGTACTTC. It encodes CASSQAENIQYF.

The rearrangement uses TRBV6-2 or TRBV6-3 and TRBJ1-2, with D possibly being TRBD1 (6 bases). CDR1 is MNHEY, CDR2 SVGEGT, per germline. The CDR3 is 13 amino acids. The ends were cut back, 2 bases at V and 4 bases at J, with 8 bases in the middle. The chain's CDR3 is CASSYRQVYGYTF. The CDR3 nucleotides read TGTGCCAGCAGTTACAGACAGGTCTATGGCTACACCTTC.

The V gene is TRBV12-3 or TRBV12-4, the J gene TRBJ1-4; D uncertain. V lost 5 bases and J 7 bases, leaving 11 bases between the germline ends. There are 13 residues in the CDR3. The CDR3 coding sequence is TGTGCCAGCAGTCCCTCAACGAGTGAAAAACTGTTTTTT. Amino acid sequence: CASSPSTSEKLFF.

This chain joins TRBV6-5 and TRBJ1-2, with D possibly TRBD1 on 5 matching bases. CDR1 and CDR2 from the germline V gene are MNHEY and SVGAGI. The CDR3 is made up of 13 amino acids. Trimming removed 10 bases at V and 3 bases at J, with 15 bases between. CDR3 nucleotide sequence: TGTGCCACCCGGATGGGAGGGGACTATGGCTACACCTTC. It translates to CATRMGGDYGYTF.

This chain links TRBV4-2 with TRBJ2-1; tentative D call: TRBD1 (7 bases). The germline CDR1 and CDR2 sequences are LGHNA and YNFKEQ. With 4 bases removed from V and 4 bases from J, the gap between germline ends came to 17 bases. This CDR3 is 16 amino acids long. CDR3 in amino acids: CASSRETAGGYNEQFF. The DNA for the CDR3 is TGTGCCAGCAGCCGGGAGACGGCAGGGGGGTACAATGAGCAGTTCTTC.